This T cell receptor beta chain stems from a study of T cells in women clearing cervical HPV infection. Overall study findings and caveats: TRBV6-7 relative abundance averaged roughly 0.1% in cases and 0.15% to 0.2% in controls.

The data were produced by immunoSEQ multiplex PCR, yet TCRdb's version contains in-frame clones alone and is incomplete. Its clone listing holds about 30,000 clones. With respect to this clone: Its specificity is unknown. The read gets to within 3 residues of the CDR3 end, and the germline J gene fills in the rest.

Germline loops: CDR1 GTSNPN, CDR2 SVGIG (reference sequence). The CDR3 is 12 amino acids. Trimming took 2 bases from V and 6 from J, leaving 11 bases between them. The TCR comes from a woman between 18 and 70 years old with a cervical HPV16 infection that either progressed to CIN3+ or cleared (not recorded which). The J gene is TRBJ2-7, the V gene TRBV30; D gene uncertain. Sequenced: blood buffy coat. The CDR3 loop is CAWSQQFGEQYF. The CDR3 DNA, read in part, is TGTGCCTGGAGTCAACAGTTTGGCGAG.